The clone carrying this T cell receptor beta chain has a handful of counts. Its antigen remains unknown. It was with a sample-barcoded 5' primer and a J-beta primer mix that a second PCR of about 7 to 12 cycles was run. All samples gave at least 2.5 million CDR3-containing paired-end reads. TCRdb analysed the 5' RACE reads with MiXCR anew, one entry per CDR3 protein. The table has about 1.1 million distinct CDR3 sequences, 35% to 40% seen once. The source of the sample is a study of blood T cells in healthy people across ages. General study points: In older individuals, TCR beta diversity per million T cells was lower, falling roughly linearly with age. Aged donors had fewer naive CD4+ cells and lower diversity than long-lived donors.

The CDR3 extends over 15 amino acids. The V end was cut by 2 bases, the J end by 2 bases, with 12 bases between. The germline V gene encodes CDR1 MNHNY and CDR2 SVGAGI (reference sequence). The sequenced sample was blood. This chain links TRBV6-6 with TRBJ1-2; a possible D gene is TRBD1 (5 bases). The receptor's source is a man younger than 35 in good health. CDR3 sequence: CASSYIGAGNYGYTF. DNA of the CDR3: TGTGCCAGCAGTTACATCGGGGCGGGGAACTATGGCTACACCTTC.